This T cell receptor beta chain was identified in a study of cytomegalovirus exposure and HLA in healthy donors. The germline CDR1 and CDR2 sequences are SGDLS and YYNGEE. The CDR3 covers 15 residues. Trimming removed 3 bases from V and 3 bases from J; junction bases left unmatched: 7. The method was immunoSEQ multiplex PCR; TCRdb's version includes in-frame clones alone and lacks a portion of them. The table shows about 160,000 clones, with about 96% occurring only once. The clonotype was recovered from a woman younger than 35 in good health and CMV-seronegative. The V gene is TRBV9, the J gene TRBJ2-3, with 7 bases fitting TRBD1. The material sequenced was PBMCs. The CDR3 DNA follows: TGTGCCAGCAGCGGTGAGGGGGCCAGGACAGATACGCAGTATTTT. Protein product: CASSGEGARTDTQYF.